The 3 T cell receptor beta chains in this list originate from one sample, sequenced in a study of OX40 agonist ivuxolimab in advanced cancers. Produced via immunoSEQ multiplex PCR; TCRdb's table is partial and in-frame only. Here the sample spans roughly 65,000 clones, 87% being singletons. Sequenced material: CD4+ or CD8+ T cells sorted from blood, taken in a trial of the OX40 agonist ivuxolimab. These receptors were taken from an adult with an advanced solid tumor such as melanoma, head and neck, liver or kidney cancer.

This clone appeared a single time. The V and J genes are TRBV12-5 and TRBJ2-3; D might be TRBD1 or TRBD2, each matching 7 bases. Deletions cut 6 bases from V and 3 bases from J, with 16 bases between. The length of the CDR3 is 15 residues. The V gene's germline CDR1 is LGHNT and CDR2 FRNRAP. The CDR3 loop reads CASGRQGGRTDTQYF. CDR3 coding DNA: TGTGCTAGTGGGAGACAGGGCGGGAGAACAGATACGCAGTATTTT.

This sequence joins TRBV7-9 and TRBJ1-1, with D perhaps matching TRBD1 (6 bases). The germline gives CDR1 SEHNR, CDR2 FQNEAQ (reference sequence). The CDR3 loop spans 14 amino acids. V lost 4 bases to trimming and J lost 7 bases, with 16 bases between them. The CDR3 loop reads CASSSHKNRDEAFF. The DNA of the CDR3 is TGTGCCAGCAGCTCCCATAAAAACAGGGATGAAGCTTTCTTT.

V is TRBV2 and J is TRBJ2-3; 8 nucleotides match TRBD2. The junction had 6 bases not matched to a gene; V was cut back by 1 base and J by 6 bases. The CDR3 is 15 residues long. Germline loops: CDR1 SNHLY, CDR2 FYNNEI. CDR3 protein: CASSEGGGTGDTQYF. The CDR3 bases are TGTGCCAGCAGTGAAGGCGGGGGGACCGGGGATACGCAGTATTTT.